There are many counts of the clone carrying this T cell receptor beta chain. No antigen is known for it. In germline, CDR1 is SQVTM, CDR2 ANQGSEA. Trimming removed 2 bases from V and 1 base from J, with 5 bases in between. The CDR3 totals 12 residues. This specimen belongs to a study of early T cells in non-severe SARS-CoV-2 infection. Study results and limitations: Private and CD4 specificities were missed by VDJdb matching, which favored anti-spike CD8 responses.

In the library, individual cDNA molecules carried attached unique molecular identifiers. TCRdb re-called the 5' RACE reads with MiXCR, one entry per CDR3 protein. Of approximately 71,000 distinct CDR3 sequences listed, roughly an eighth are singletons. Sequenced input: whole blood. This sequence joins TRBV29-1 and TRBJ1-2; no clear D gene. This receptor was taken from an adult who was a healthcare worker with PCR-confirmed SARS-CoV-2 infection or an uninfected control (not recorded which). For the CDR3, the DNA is TGCAGCGTTGAAAGGAATAACTATGGCTACACCTTC. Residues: CSVERNNYGYTF.